This T cell receptor (beta chain) was found in a study of PD-1 blockade in classical Hodgkin lymphoma. No patient escaped relapse after autologous stem cell transplantation, and brentuximab vedotin exposure varied. Assay: immunoSEQ multiplex PCR; the TCRdb copy retains only in-frame clones and omits some. The sample holds approximately 27,000 clones, about nine tenths seen once. The V and J ends lost 1 base and 10 bases, in that order; junction bases with no gene match: 6. CDR1 is SGHAT, CDR2 FQDESV, per germline (reference sequence). CDR3 length: 13 amino acids. The TCR comes from a human donor with classical Hodgkin lymphoma. This chain joins TRBV11-1 and TRBJ1-1; 7 bases are a match to TRBD1. The source was peripheral blood mononuclear cells (PBMCs), collected at baseline. CDR3 sequence: CASSLDLGDRAFF. For the CDR3, the DNA is TGTGCCAGCAGCTTAGATTTAGGGGACAGAGCTTTCTTT.